The T cell receptor (beta chain) under discussion was sequenced for a study of T cells in Graves' hyperthyroidism and ophthalmopathy. The CDR3 covers 16 residues. Germline CDR1 reads MDHEN; CDR2 reads SYDVKM. With 5 bases clipped from V and 5 bases from J, the junction kept 8 bases outside the gene matches. What was amplified from RNA transcripts were TCR beta CDR3 regions. HTBI primers were used for first-round RT-PCR of the TCR CDR3. In TCRdb, the multiplex PCR reads were re-called with MiXCR into one record per CDR3 protein. The table lists 550,000 to 650,000 distinct CDR3 sequences, around 15% of them singletons. From more than 8 ml of fresh peripheral blood, PBMCs were isolated.

This clonotype originated in a woman between 40 and 55 years old with Graves' hyperthyroidism. Sequencing input: blood. This chain links TRBV28 with TRBJ2-2; 10 bases line up with TRBD2. The CDR3 nucleotides read TGTGCCAGCAGTCCCCTAGCGGGAGTAGGGACCGGGGAGCTGTTTTTT. This gives the protein CASSPLAGVGTGELFF.